The clone carrying this T cell receptor (beta chain) was seen many times. A TCRbeta library incorporating unique molecular identifiers was prepared. One entry per CDR3 protein, called by TCRdb with MiXCR from the PCR reads. The sample includes hundreds of thousands of distinct CDR3 sequences, around 9.5% of them seen just once. The source of the sample is a study of T-cell reconstitution after alpha-beta-depleted transplantation in children. Germline values: CDR1 SGHRS, CDR2 YFSETQ. Trimming cost V 0 bases and J 0 bases; bases outside gene matches: 5. The CDR3 totals 17 residues. Specimen: PBMCs from the stem cell graft donor, collected from the stem cell graft. The TCR comes from a human donor who donated a stem cell graft to a child with acute lymphoblastic leukemia. The rearrangement uses TRBV5-1 and TRBJ2-1; 8 bases are shared with TRBD2. The CDR3 region is CASSLVSSGYSYNEQFF. CDR3 in DNA: TGCGCCAGCAGCTTGGTGTCTAGCGGGTACTCCTACAATGAGCAGTTCTTC.